These T cell receptor beta chains were read from a single sample in a study of blood T cell repertoires in COVID-19. Only in-frame clones appear in the TCRdb table, and some are missing; sequencing was by immunoSEQ multiplex PCR. Of over 90,000 clones in the sample, approximately 86% were seen once. The sequencing sample was made of peripheral blood. The receptors come from a woman aged 60 to 75 in a cohort sampled during active or convalescent COVID-19. Each CDR3 is given with its conserved first and last residue. Each record gives: D gene, clone size, J gene, V gene, CDR3 DNA, CDR3 protein. D genes are given only for firm matches. Part of the rows lack a size; the others show once, few, many or a class for expanded clones.

NA | NA | TRBJ1-5 | TRBV2 | TGTGCCAGCAGCGCAGGGGTTGGCAATCAGCCCCAGCATTTT | CASSAGVGNQPQHF
NA | NA | TRBJ1-4 | TRBV15 | TGTGCCACCAGCAGCCAGACAGAACTCACCTTTGATGAAAAACTGTTTTTT | CATSSQTELTFDEKLFF
NA | NA | TRBJ1-5 | TRBV15 | TGTGCCACCAGCAGAGATTTCGGGGAGAATCAGCCCCAGCATTTT | CATSRDFGENQPQHF
NA | few | TRBJ2-3 | TRBV9 | TGTGCCAGCAGCGAGGAGGGTCTATTTAGCACAGATACGCAGTATTTT | CASSEEGLFSTDTQYF
NA | NA | TRBJ1-2 | TRBV24-1 | TGTGCCACCAGTGACCCGAGGGGGGGCAATGGCTACACCTTC | CATSDPRGGNGYTF
NA | NA | TRBJ1-3 | TRBV27 | TGTGCCAGCAGTACTACCCGGGGAACCGCTTCTGGAAACACCATATATTTT | CASSTTRGTASGNTIYF
TRBD2 | NA | TRBJ2-5 | TRBV2 | TGTGCCAGCAGTGATGTACTAGCGGGACCCGGGGAGACCCAGTACTTC | CASSDVLAGPGETQYF
TRBD1 | NA | TRBJ2-7 | TRBV5-4 | TGTGCCAGCAGCCCAACACAGGGGGCCTACGAGCAGTACTTC | CASSPTQGAYEQYF
NA | NA | TRBJ2-2 | TRBV6-5 | TGTGCCAGCATTCTGACGACTAGTTATGCCGGGGAGCTGTTTTTT | CASILTTSYAGELFF
NA | once | TRBJ2-2 | TRBV19 | TGTGCCAGTAACCTGGCCGGGACAATGAACACCGGGGAGCTGTTTTTT | CASNLAGTMNTGELFF
NA | NA | TRBJ2-7 | TRBV2 | TGTGCCAGCACTGTGTGGGGCGACGAGCAGTACTTC | CASTVWGDEQYF
TRBD2 | NA | TRBJ2-1 | TRBV6-4 | TGTGCCAGCAGTGACAATCTAGCGGGCTACAATGAGCAGTTCTTC | CASSDNLAGYNEQFF
NA | NA | TRBJ2-1 | TRBV5-1 | TGCGCCAGCAGCTTGATGGGGCTCAATGAGCAGTTCTTC | CASSLMGLNEQFF
TRBD2 | NA | TRBJ2-3 | TRBV9 | TGTGCCAGCAGCGTTAGCGGGAGGGGCCCAGATACGCAGTATTTT | CASSVSGRGPDTQYF
NA | NA | TRBJ2-5 | TRBV7-9 | TGTGCCAGCAGCGACCCTAGCAGGAGCCAAGAGACCCAGTACTTC | CASSDPSRSQETQYF
TRBD1 | NA | TRBJ2-7 | TRBV3-1/TRBV3-2 | TGTGCCAGCAGCCACACAGGGGGCTACGAGCAGTACTTC | CASSHTGGYEQYF
TRBD1 | NA | TRBJ2-4 | TRBV6-4 | TGTGCCAGCAGTGAAACAGGGGGATTGATTCAGTACTTC | CASSETGGLIQYF
TRBD1 | few | TRBJ1-5 | TRBV2 | TGTGCCAGCAGTGCTGGGACAGGGGGGAACAATCAGCCCCAGCATTTT | CASSAGTGGNNQPQHF
NA | NA | TRBJ1-2 | TRBV19 | TGTGCCAGTAGTATGTGGGGACAAACTGGGAAGGGCTACACCTTC | CASSMWGQTGKGYTF
TRBD1 | NA | TRBJ1-1 | TRBV6-5 | TGTGCCAGCAGTTACGGACAGGTACTAGAAAACACTGAAGCTTTCTTT | CASSYGQVLENTEAFF
NA | once | TRBJ2-7 | TRBV7-9 | TGTGCCAGCAGCTTAGGCAGGGGCCGTCTTTCCTACGAGCAGTACTTC | CASSLGRGRLSYEQYF
NA | NA | TRBJ1-5 | TRBV19 | TGTGCCAGTAGTCCTTTAGCGGGCTTGGGCAGCAATCAGCCCCAGCATTTT | CASSPLAGLGSNQPQHF
NA | NA | TRBJ1-2 | TRBV5-6 | TGTGCCAGCAGCTTGGGCCCGACAGTGAACTATGGCTACACCTTC | CASSLGPTVNYGYTF
NA | NA | TRBJ2-7 | TRBV11-2 | TGTGCCAGCAGCTTAGCGGCAGGGACCTACGAGCAGTACTTC | CASSLAAGTYEQYF
NA | once | TRBJ1-1 | TRBV5-4 | TGTGCCAGCAGCTTGGGGAGGGGCGCAGGGAACACTGAAGCTTTCTTT | CASSLGRGAGNTEAFF
NA | NA | TRBJ1-1 | TRBV21-1 | TGTGCCAGCAGCAACCCGCGGCCAGGGCCGGTTGGGACTGGGGGAGCTTTCTTT | CASSNPRPGPVGTGGAFF
NA | NA | TRBJ2-7 | TRBV5-1 | TGCGCCAGCAGCTTGGGTCAGGGGCCGGCCTACGAGCAGTACTTC | CASSLGQGPAYEQYF
TRBD2 | NA | TRBJ2-7 | TRBV18 | TGTGCCAGCTCACCCACTCGGGTGGGAGCGGGAGGGGTCGAGCAGTACTTC | CASSPTRVGAGGVEQYF
TRBD1 | NA | TRBJ2-2 | TRBV2 | TGTGCCAGCAGGCGGGACAGGGGAAACACCGGGGAGCTGTTTTTT | CASRRDRGNTGELFF